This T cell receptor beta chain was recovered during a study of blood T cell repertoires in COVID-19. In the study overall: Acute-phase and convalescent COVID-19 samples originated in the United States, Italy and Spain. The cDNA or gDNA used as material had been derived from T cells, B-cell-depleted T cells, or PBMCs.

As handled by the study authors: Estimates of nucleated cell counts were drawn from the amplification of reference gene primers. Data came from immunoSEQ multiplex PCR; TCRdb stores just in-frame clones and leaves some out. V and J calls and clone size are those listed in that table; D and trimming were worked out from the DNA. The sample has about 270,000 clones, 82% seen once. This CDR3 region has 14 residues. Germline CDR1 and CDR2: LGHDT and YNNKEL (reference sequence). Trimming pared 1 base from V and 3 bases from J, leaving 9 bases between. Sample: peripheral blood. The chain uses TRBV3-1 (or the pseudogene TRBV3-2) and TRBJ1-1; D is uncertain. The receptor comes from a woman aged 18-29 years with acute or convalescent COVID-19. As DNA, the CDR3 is TGTGCCAGCAGCCAAGCACTAGCATACACTGAAGCTTTCTTT. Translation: CASSQALAYTEAFF.